These T cell receptor beta chains were read from a single sample in a study of blood T cell repertoires in COVID-19. The assay was immunoSEQ multiplex PCR, and TCRdb's table has in-frame clones only and misses some. The sample contains roughly 140,000 clones, roughly 90% of which appear only once. Sequenced: PBMCs or T cells enriched from blood (not recorded which). The receptor source for this set is a young woman with acute COVID-19. CDR3s leave out the opening cysteine and the closing phenylalanine or tryptophan.

CDR3aa: ASSPEGQGLNEQF
j_gene: TRBJ2-1
v_gene: TRBV27

CDR3aa: ASSQNPGGSNEKLF
j_gene: TRBJ1-4
v_gene: TRBV5-4

CDR3aa: ASSPESYEQF
j_gene: TRBJ2-1
v_gene: TRBV19

CDR3aa: ASSLYSSGNTIY
j_gene: TRBJ1-3
v_gene: TRBV5-4

CDR3aa: ASSLQTSGSADTQY
j_gene: TRBJ2-3
v_gene: TRBV5-1

CDR3aa: ASTYEGWDEQY
j_gene: TRBJ2-7
v_gene: TRBV28

CDR3aa: ASSVDTGGIGEQF
j_gene: TRBJ2-1
v_gene: TRBV9

CDR3aa: ASSLDGSGFTDTQY
j_gene: TRBJ2-3
v_gene: TRBV11-2

CDR3aa: ASSARQGIDTEAF
j_gene: TRBJ1-1
v_gene: TRBV9

CDR3aa: ASSLTSGRAGTGELF
j_gene: TRBJ2-2
v_gene: TRBV7-3

CDR3aa: ASSEGTLSNQPQH
j_gene: TRBJ1-5
v_gene: TRBV5-5

CDR3aa: ASSGGTGGAEGYT
j_gene: TRBJ1-2
v_gene: TRBV9

CDR3aa: ASRALAGGYTDTQY
j_gene: TRBJ2-3
v_gene: TRBV5-6

CDR3aa: ASSQRPGDSYNEQF
j_gene: TRBJ2-1
v_gene: TRBV6-2/TRBV6-3

CDR3aa: ASSLYPREGGRNTEAF
j_gene: TRBJ1-1
v_gene: TRBV5-1

CDR3aa: ASWGPGQGLEDGYT
j_gene: TRBJ1-2
v_gene: TRBV6-7

CDR3aa: ASSQHQLVTYEQY
j_gene: TRBJ2-7
v_gene: TRBV4-1

CDR3aa: ASSPRHFEGYT
j_gene: TRBJ1-2
v_gene: TRBV6-5

CDR3aa: ASPRDRANEQF
j_gene: TRBJ2-1
v_gene: TRBV6-4

CDR3aa: ASSEGTGGVYGYT
j_gene: TRBJ1-2
v_gene: TRBV5-1

CDR3aa: ASSLPVSGSTPMNTGELF
j_gene: TRBJ2-2
v_gene: TRBV5-1

CDR3aa: AGGQGPNYGYT
j_gene: TRBJ1-2
v_gene: TRBV6-5

CDR3aa: ASSVGQGGNQPQH
j_gene: TRBJ1-5
v_gene: TRBV27

CDR3aa: ASRPGDRVVEQY
j_gene: TRBJ2-7
v_gene: TRBV28

CDR3aa: ASSLSRAGTRTSGYT
j_gene: TRBJ1-2
v_gene: TRBV7-9

CDR3aa: ASSLGGVQY
j_gene: TRBJ2-4
v_gene: TRBV12-3/TRBV12-4

CDR3aa: ASSLRTGGYQPQH
j_gene: TRBJ1-5
v_gene: TRBV7-2

CDR3aa: ASSQGRGGETQY
j_gene: TRBJ2-5
v_gene: TRBV3-1/TRBV3-2

CDR3aa: ASRNRGNTGELF
j_gene: TRBJ2-2
v_gene: TRBV3-1/TRBV3-2

CDR3aa: SVEESVNYGYT
j_gene: TRBJ1-2
v_gene: TRBV29-1

CDR3aa: ASSMTAETNEKLF
j_gene: TRBJ1-4
v_gene: TRBV19

CDR3aa: ASSSSPGYGYT
j_gene: TRBJ1-2
v_gene: TRBV28

CDR3aa: ASSLSRGDGYT
j_gene: TRBJ1-2
v_gene: TRBV7-9

CDR3aa: ASSLSTGTGELF
j_gene: TRBJ2-2
v_gene: TRBV7-2

CDR3aa: ASSDLVVLSEQF
j_gene: TRBJ2-1
v_gene: TRBV2

CDR3aa: ASRVTGQETQY
j_gene: TRBJ2-5
v_gene: TRBV5-5

CDR3aa: ASSLVALAGPTGELF
j_gene: TRBJ2-2
v_gene: TRBV7-2

CDR3aa: ASSSGGTSGHNEQF
j_gene: TRBJ2-1
v_gene: TRBV5-1

CDR3aa: ASSKVLVGQVNTGELF
j_gene: TRBJ2-2
v_gene: TRBV21-1

CDR3aa: ASSLQARGEKLF
j_gene: TRBJ1-4
v_gene: TRBV7-2

CDR3aa: ASSLGGRNTGELF
j_gene: TRBJ2-2
v_gene: TRBV6-5

CDR3aa: ASSVRSSYNEQF
j_gene: TRBJ2-1
v_gene: TRBV9

CDR3aa: ASSSWTEENTEAF
j_gene: TRBJ1-1
v_gene: TRBV6-2/TRBV6-3

CDR3aa: ASSTPSGTYEQY
j_gene: TRBJ2-7
v_gene: TRBV18

CDR3aa: ASSLNREHEQY
j_gene: TRBJ2-7
v_gene: TRBV7-2

CDR3aa: ASTAAIPVPQETQY
j_gene: TRBJ2-5
v_gene: TRBV21-1

CDR3aa: ASSLVAGAWDTQY
j_gene: TRBJ2-3
v_gene: TRBV27

CDR3aa: AGRSGSTIGELF
j_gene: TRBJ2-2
v_gene: TRBV7-8

CDR3aa: ASSLIAGMGDEQY
j_gene: TRBJ2-7
v_gene: TRBV7-8

CDR3aa: ASSKVVGASSYNEQF
j_gene: TRBJ2-1
v_gene: TRBV21-1

CDR3aa: ASSPPGQYFPGELF
j_gene: TRBJ2-2
v_gene: TRBV11-1

CDR3aa: ASSPGTRILLDEQY
j_gene: TRBJ2-7
v_gene: TRBV18

CDR3aa: ASSLVGGGVDYGYT
j_gene: TRBJ1-2
v_gene: TRBV7-2

CDR3aa: ATTSPDRVAF
j_gene: TRBJ2-1
v_gene: TRBV24-1

CDR3aa: ASSAGQDPYEQY
j_gene: TRBJ2-7
v_gene: TRBV28